This TCR beta chain is from a study of blood T cell repertoires in COVID-19. Study in general: Sources were T cells, B-cell-depleted T cells, or PBMCs; the material itself was cDNA or gDNA.

V lost 6 bases and J lost 2, with 8 bases in between. The CDR3 sequence is 12 residues long. The V gene's germline CDR1 is MDHEN and CDR2 SYDVKM. Authors' analysis steps: Estimation of nucleated cell counts was performed using reference gene primer amplification. Sequencing was performed with immunoSEQ multiplex PCR; in TCRdb, only in-frame clones are kept and a portion is missing. Clone size and the V and J calls come from that table; the DNA yielded D and trimming. The table records 70,000 to 95,000 clones, approximately 84% of them present only once. The clonotype comes from a human donor in a cohort sampled during active COVID-19. Sequenced: peripheral blood. This chain uses TRBV28 with TRBJ2-7, with D unresolved. The CDR3 nucleotides read TGTGCCAGCAGGACACAGCCCTACGAGCAGTACTTC. Amino acids: CASRTQPYEQYF.